The clone carrying this T cell receptor (beta chain) appeared many times. Time point defined: sample taken at primary tumor resection. Material for sequencing was whole RNA from tumor, nontumor lung or frozen PBMC, left unsorted. Samples came from some 71 TRACERx patients with untreated early-stage lung cancer. The sample comes from a study of spatial heterogeneity in lung cancer. TCRdb passed the 5' RACE reads through MiXCR, listing each CDR3 protein once. The sample yields under 15,000 distinct CDR3 sequences, 12% to 15% seen once. The material sequenced was PBMCs, taken at surgery. The clonotype was recovered from a male donor with early-stage non-small cell lung cancer.

CDR3 sequence reads: CASSLDAGRVEETQYF. Written as DNA, the CDR3 is TGCGCCAGCAGCTTGGATGCAGGGCGGGTCGAAGAGACCCAGTACTTC. The chain has TRBV5-1 and TRBJ2-5; D assignment may be TRBD1 or TRBD2 (5 bases each). Germline lookup yields CDR1 SGHRS and CDR2 YFSETQ. The CDR3 has 16 amino acids. The V end was cut by 0 bases, the J end by 3 bases, with 15 bases between. The full variable domain, rest sourced from reference TRBV5-1 and TRBJ2-5, is KAGVTQTPRYLIKTRGQQVTLSCSPISGHRSVSWYQQTPGQGLQFLFEYFSETQRNKGNFPGRFSGRQFSNSRSEMNVSTLELGDSALYLCASSLDAGRVEETQYFGPGTRLLVL.